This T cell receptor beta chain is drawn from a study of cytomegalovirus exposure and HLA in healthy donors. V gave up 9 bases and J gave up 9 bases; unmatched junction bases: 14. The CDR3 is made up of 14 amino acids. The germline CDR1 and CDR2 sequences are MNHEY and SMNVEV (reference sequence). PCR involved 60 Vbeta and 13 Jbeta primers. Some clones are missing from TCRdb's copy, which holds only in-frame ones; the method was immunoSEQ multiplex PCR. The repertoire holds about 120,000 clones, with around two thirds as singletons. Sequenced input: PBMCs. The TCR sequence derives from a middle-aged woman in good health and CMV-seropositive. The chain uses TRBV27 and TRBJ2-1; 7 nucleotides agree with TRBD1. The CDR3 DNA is TGTGCCAGTCAAGGCCTAAGGGGGCGCATTGAGCAGTTCTTC. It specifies CASQGLRGRIEQFF.